This T cell receptor beta chain came from a study of Graves' ophthalmopathy and Graves' hyperthyroidism. The study's findings and limits: The blood repertoire also included most expanded thyroid clonotypes above 0.001 frequency.

This clonotype has more than one count but fewer than ten. Its target is not known. Amplifying from RNA transcripts, the study obtained TCR beta CDR3 regions. HTBI-primed first-round RT-PCR preceded second-round multiplex PCR. MiXCR, run by TCRdb on the multiplex PCR reads, gives a single entry per CDR3 protein. The sample contains about 1.1 million distinct CDR3 sequences, about two fifths of which appear only once. Germline V gene lookup returns CDR1 SGHDT and CDR2 YYEEEE. V shed 0 bases and J shed 3 bases, with 13 bases lying between them. CDR3 length: 15 amino acids. This TCR derives from an adult man with Graves' hyperthyroidism. Specimen: peripheral blood or thyroid tissue (not recorded which). The J gene is TRBJ2-7, the V gene TRBV5-6; D gene ambiguous. In nucleotides, the CDR3 is TGTGCCAGCAGCTTGGAGGGTCGGGCTTACTACGAGCAGTACTTC. This codes for CASSLEGRAYYEQYF. The full variable domain, rest sourced from reference TRBV5-6 and TRBJ2-7, is DAGVTQSPTHLIKTRGQQVTLRCSPKSGHDTVSWYQQALGQGPQFIFQYYEEEERQRGNFPDRFSGHQFPNYSSELNVNALLLGDSALYLCASSLEGRAYYEQYFGPGTRLTVT.